The clone carrying this T cell receptor beta chain was detected once. The record originates from a study of blood T cell repertoires in COVID-19. Study as a whole: The samples span acute and convalescent COVID-19 from the United States, Italy and Spain. Nucleic acid was either cDNA or gDNA, and it came from T cells, B-cell-depleted T cells, or PBMCs.

Measured with immunoSEQ multiplex PCR; TCRdb has only the in-frame clones, and not every one. The sample includes some 400,000 clones, about 90% seen only once; the top ten take more than 9%. Enrolled during active infection, Seattle patients were then followed longitudinally. There are 15 residues in the CDR3. Germline CDR1 ENHRY, CDR2 SYGVKD. J gave up 2 bases and V 6 bases, and 6 bases lay outside the gene matches. The sequencing input was peripheral blood. The rearrangement uses TRBV10-3 and TRBJ1-1, with 10 bases that match TRBD1. This TCR came from a woman aged 25 to 39 with COVID-19, enrolled during active disease. This CDR3 reads CAIRNRTGGNTEAFF. The CDR3 DNA reads TGTGCCATCAGGAATCGGACAGGGGGTAACACTGAAGCTTTCTTT.